The clone carrying this T cell receptor beta chain was seen a few times. Antigen unknown. Together with a sample-barcoded 5' primer, a J-beta primer mix was included in a second PCR lasting roughly 6 to 12 cycles. TCRdb processed the 5' RACE reads anew with MiXCR; each CDR3 protein has one entry. The sample contains about 2 million distinct CDR3 sequences, just under 50% of which appear only once. Germline V gene sequence: CDR1 LGHDT, CDR2 YNNKEL (reference sequence). The CDR3 is made up of 17 amino acids. Trimming removed 4 bases from V and 0 bases from J; junction bases left unmatched: 6. This sample was included in a study of blood T cells in healthy people across ages. General observations from the study: Total diversity from one million sequenced T cells was likely underestimated.

The sequencing sample was made of blood. This TCR was sampled from a woman aged 40 to 50 in good health. The J gene is TRBJ2-1, the V gene TRBV3-1; 10 positions agree with TRBD2. The DNA for the CDR3 is TGTGCCAGCAGCCTGGGACTAGCGAAATCCTCCTACAATGAGCAGTTCTTC. It is translated as CASSLGLAKSSYNEQFF.